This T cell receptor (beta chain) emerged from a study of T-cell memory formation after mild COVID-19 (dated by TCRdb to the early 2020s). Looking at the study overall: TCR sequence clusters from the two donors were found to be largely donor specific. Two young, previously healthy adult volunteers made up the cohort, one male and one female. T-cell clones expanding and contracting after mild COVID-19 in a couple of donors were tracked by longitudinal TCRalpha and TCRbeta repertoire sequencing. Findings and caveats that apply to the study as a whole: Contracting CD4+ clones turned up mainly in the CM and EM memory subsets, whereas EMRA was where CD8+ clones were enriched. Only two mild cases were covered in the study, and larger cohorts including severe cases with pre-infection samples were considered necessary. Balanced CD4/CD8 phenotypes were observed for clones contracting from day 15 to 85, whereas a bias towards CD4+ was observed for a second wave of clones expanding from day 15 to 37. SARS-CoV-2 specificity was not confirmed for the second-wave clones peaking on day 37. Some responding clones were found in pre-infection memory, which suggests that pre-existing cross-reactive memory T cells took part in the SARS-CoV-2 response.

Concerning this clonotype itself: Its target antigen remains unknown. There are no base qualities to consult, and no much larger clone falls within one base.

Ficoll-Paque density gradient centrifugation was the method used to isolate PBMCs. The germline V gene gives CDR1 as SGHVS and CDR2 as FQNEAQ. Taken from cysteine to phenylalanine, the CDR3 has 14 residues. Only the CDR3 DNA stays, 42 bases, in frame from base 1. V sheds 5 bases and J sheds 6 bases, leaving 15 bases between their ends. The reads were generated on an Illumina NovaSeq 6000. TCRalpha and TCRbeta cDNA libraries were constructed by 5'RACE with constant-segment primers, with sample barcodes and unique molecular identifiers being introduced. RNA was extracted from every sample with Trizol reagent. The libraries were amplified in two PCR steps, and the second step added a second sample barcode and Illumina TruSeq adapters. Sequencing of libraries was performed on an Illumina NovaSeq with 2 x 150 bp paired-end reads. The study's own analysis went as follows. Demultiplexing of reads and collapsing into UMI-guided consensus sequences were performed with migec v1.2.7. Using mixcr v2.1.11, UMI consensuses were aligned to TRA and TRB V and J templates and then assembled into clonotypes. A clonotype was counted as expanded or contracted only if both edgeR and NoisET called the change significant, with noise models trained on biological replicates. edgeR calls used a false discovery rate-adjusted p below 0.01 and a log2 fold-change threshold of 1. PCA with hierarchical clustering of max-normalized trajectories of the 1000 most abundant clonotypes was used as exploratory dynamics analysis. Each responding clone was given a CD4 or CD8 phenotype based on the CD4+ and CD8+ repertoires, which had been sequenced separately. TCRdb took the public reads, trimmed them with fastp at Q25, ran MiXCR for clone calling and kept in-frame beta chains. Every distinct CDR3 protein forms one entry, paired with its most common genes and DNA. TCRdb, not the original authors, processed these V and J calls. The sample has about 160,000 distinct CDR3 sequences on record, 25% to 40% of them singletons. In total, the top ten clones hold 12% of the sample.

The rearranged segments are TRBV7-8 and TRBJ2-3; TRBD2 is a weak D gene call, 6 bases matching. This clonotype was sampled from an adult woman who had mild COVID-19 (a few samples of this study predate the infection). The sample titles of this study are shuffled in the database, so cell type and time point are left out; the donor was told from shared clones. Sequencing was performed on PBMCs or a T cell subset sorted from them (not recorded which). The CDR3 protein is CASSHRTGLDTQYF. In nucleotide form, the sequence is TGTGCCAGCAGCCACAGGACGGGACTGGATACGCAGTATTTT. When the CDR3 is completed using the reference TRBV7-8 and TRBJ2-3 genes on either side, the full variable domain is GAGVSQSPRYKVAKRGQDVALRCDPISGHVSLFWYQQALGQGPEFLTYFQNEAQLDKSGLPSDRFFAERPEGSVSTLKIQRTQQEDSAVYLCASSHRTGLDTQYFGPGTRLTVL.